The 25 T cell receptor beta chains below all came from one sample that was sequenced in a study of blood T cell repertoires in COVID-19. Method: immunoSEQ multiplex PCR; TCRdb's copy keeps in-frame clones and lacks some. The sample carries approximately 310,000 clones, around nine tenths recorded once. The sequenced sample was PBMCs or T cells enriched from blood (not recorded which). Source of these receptors: a man aged 55-75 years who had recovered from COVID-19.

J is TRBJ2-1 and V is TRBV11-3; D is possibly TRBD2 (5 bases). Germline values: CDR1 SGHNT, CDR2 YENEEA. V lost 1 base, J lost 7 bases, and 20 bases lay in between. The CDR3 contains 17 residues. CDR3 amino acids: CASSLARRTHRGNEQFF. The CDR3 DNA sequence: TGTGCCAGCAGCTTAGCCCGGAGGACGCACCGAGGGAATGAGCAGTTCTTC.

The J gene is TRBJ2-2, the V gene TRBV24-1; TRBD2 matches at 12 bases. CDR3 length equals 20 residues. Germline V lookup: CDR1 KGHDR, CDR2 SFDVKD. With V trimmed by 3 bases and J by 4 bases, 14 bases remained unmatched. DNA of the CDR3: TGTGCCACCAGTGATGTAGCTAGCGGGAGGGCCGCGTCGGGCACCGGGGAGCTGTTTTTT. Amino acid sequence: CATSDVASGRAASGTGELFF.

This clone occurred a few times. The chain carries TRBV11-2 and TRBJ2-7, with 7 positions matching TRBD2. V trimming: 5 bases; J trimming: 0 bases; junction bases outside the gene matches: 13. There are 17 residues in the CDR3. In germline, CDR1 is SGHAT, CDR2 FQNNGV. The CDR3: CASSLTWTGGISYEQYF. The CDR3, as DNA: TGTGCCAGCAGCCTGACCTGGACGGGAGGTATCTCCTACGAGCAGTACTTC.

This clone is a singleton in its sample. The chain uses TRBV23-1 and TRBJ1-4; a possible D gene is TRBD1 (6 bases). TRBV23-1 is sorted into the ORF group, with uncertain function. The V end was cut by 3 bases, the J end by 6 bases, with 14 bases between. The CDR3 spans 15 residues. The CDR3 loop reads CASSHLFGGHEKLFF. The CDR3 DNA follows: TGCGCCAGCAGTCATCTGTTCGGGGGGCATGAAAAACTGTTTTTT.

This clone came up once. This rearrangement joins TRBV5-1 to TRBJ1-4; 8 bases agree with TRBD1. The CDR3 runs 13 residues. V lost 4 bases, J lost 8 bases, and 4 bases stayed unmatched. Germline CDR1 and CDR2: SGHRS and YFSETQ. The CDR3 region is CASSSGTGEKLFF. Here the CDR3 DNA reads TGCGCCAGCAGCAGCGGGACAGGCGAAAAACTGTTTTTT.

This clone was recorded once. The rearrangement joins TRBV5-1 to TRBJ2-1, with 7 bases identical to TRBD2. Germline V gives CDR1 SGHRS, CDR2 YFSETQ. CDR3 size: 17 residues. The V segment lost 1 base and the J segment 9 bases; nucleotides outside the gene matches: 16. The CDR3 DNA reads TGCGCCAGCAGCTTGACCCACCTCCGACTAGCACAATCTGAGCAGTTCTTC. This encodes CASSLTHLRLAQSEQFF.

V usage is TRBV6-2 or TRBV6-3 and J usage is TRBJ2-2; a possible D gene is TRBD2 (6 bases). This CDR3 spans 16 amino acids. V dropped 2 bases and J dropped 4 bases, with 14 bases sitting between them. Germline CDR1 and CDR2: MNHEY and SVGEGT. The CDR3 protein is CASSYGVGGGTGELFF. CDR3 nucleotides: TGTGCCAGCAGTTACGGCGTCGGGGGTGGCACCGGGGAGCTGTTTTTT.

J is TRBJ1-2 and V is TRBV19; 12 bases agree with TRBD1. Germline-derived CDR1 and CDR2 are LNHDA and SQIVND (reference sequence). The CDR3 has 14 amino acids. The V gene end was trimmed by 10 bases and the J gene end by 4 bases; junction bases not matched to a gene: 7. CDR3 residues: CATRDRGRFYGYTF. In DNA, the CDR3 is TGTGCCACCCGGGACAGGGGGCGCTTCTATGGCTACACCTTC.

The rearrangement uses TRBV4-3 and TRBJ2-1; 14 positions agree with TRBD2. The CDR3 runs to 17 residues. Trimming removed 0 bases from V and 9 bases from J; junction bases left unmatched: 7. The germline V gene has CDR1 LGHNA and CDR2 YSLEER. The CDR3 region is CASSQDPRLAGGAEQFF. The DNA for the CDR3 is TGCGCCAGCAGCCAAGATCCACGACTAGCGGGAGGGGCTGAGCAGTTCTTC.

This sequence joins TRBV6-5 and TRBJ1-5, with unresolved D. V was trimmed by 2 bases and J by 3 bases, leaving 8 bases between them. Germline V gene lookup returns CDR1 MNHEY and CDR2 SVGAGI. The CDR3 extends over 14 amino acids. CDR3 protein: CASSYGQYNQPQHF. In DNA, the CDR3 is TGTGCCAGCAGTTACGGTCAGTACAATCAGCCCCAGCATTTT.

The chain has TRBV5-8 and TRBJ2-7; 8 nucleotides match TRBD1. V trimming: 2 bases; J trimming: 0 bases; junction bases outside the gene matches: 4. The CDR3 runs to 15 residues. Germline-derived CDR1 and CDR2 are SGHTS and YDEGEE. The CDR3 loop reads CASSFDRGISYEQYF. For the CDR3, the DNA is TGTGCCAGCAGCTTTGACAGGGGAATCTCCTACGAGCAGTACTTC.

J is TRBJ2-5 and V is TRBV5-1, with 11 nucleotides matching TRBD1. Germline loops: CDR1 SGHRS, CDR2 YFSETQ. V lost 5 bases to trimming and J lost 4 bases; unmatched junction nucleotides: 7. CDR3 size: 15 residues. The CDR3 is CASSRGQGAPETQYF. CDR3 nucleotides: TGCGCCAGCAGTCGTGGACAGGGGGCGCCAGAGACCCAGTACTTC.

This CDR3 reads CASSQDQEDNTIYF. CDR3 bases: TGTGCCAGCAGCCAAGATCAGGAGGACAACACCATATATTTT. The chain employs TRBV3-1 (or the pseudogene TRBV3-2) and TRBJ1-3; no reliable D call. The CDR3 is 14 residues long. Germline values: CDR1 LGHDT, CDR2 YNNKEL (reference sequence). Trimming took 0 bases from V and 7 from J, leaving 10 bases between them.

The CDR3, as DNA: TGTGCCAGTAGTTTCTCCTCCGGGACAGCCTGGCCAACTGGAAACACCATATATTTT. Encoded protein: CASSFSSGTAWPTGNTIYF. The chain recombines TRBV19 with TRBJ1-3, with 7 bases lining up with TRBD1. The J segment lost 2 bases and the V segment lost 5 bases, leaving 18 bases of the junction unmatched. The CDR3 runs 19 residues. The germline V gene encodes CDR1 LNHDA and CDR2 SQIVND (reference sequence).

The chain recombines TRBV28 with TRBJ1-4; D possibly corresponds to TRBD1 (5 bases). V lost 4 bases, J lost 4 bases, and 16 bases lay in between. Germline CDR1 is MDHEN and CDR2 is SYDVKM. This CDR3 has 16 amino acids. In DNA, the CDR3 is TGTGCCAGCAGTTCCGGGGGTGGGAGTTTTAATGAAAAACTGTTTTTT. Translating it yields CASSSGGGSFNEKLFF. Using reference TRBV28 and TRBJ1-4 for the parts outside the CDR3, the full variable domain is DVKVTQSSRYLVKRTGEKVFLECVQDMDHENMFWYRQDPGLGLRLIYFSYDVKMKEKGDIPEGYSVSREKKERFSLILESASTNQTSMYLCASSSGGGSFNEKLFFGSGTQLSVL.

In this sample, this clone turned up a few times. This chain joins TRBV19 and TRBJ1-4; a possible D gene is TRBD1 (6 bases). Germline assignment: CDR1 LNHDA and CDR2 SQIVND (reference sequence). The CDR3 sequence is 16 residues long. Trimming shortened V by 5 bases and J by 4 bases, and 17 bases separated the two germline ends. CDR3 protein: CASSVQGRIRNEKLFF. CDR3 nucleotides: TGTGCCAGTAGTGTACAGGGAAGAATACGTAATGAAAAACTGTTTTTT.

Points on this clone: Sequence at one end of the junction differs from germline and may be a read error. This chain links TRBV6-1 with TRBJ1-1, with 8 bases fitting TRBD1. Per germline, CDR1 MNHNS and CDR2 SASEGT. This CDR3 has 14 residues. Here the CDR3 reads CASSEDRGSAEAFF. Written as DNA, the CDR3 is TGTGCCAGCAGCGAAGACAGGGGTTCTGCTGAAGCTTTCTTT.

V and J are TRBV28 and TRBJ1-2; TRBD1 matches at 7 bases. There are 16 residues in the CDR3. Trimming removed 5 bases from V and 4 bases from J; junction bases left unmatched: 13. CDR1 is MDHEN and CDR2 is SYDVKM in the germline V gene. The CDR3 sequence is CASSPFPTGPSYGYTF. In DNA, the CDR3 is TGTGCCAGCAGTCCCTTCCCGACAGGGCCAAGCTATGGCTACACCTTC.

This clone was counted once. This sequence joins TRBV9 and TRBJ1-4; 7 bases line up with TRBD1. CDR3 length: 14 residues. Per germline, CDR1 SGDLS and CDR2 YYNGEE. Trimming took 0 bases from V and 6 from J; bases not matched to a gene: 2. This chain's CDR3 is CASSVDTGDEKLFF. CDR3 coding DNA: TGTGCCAGCAGCGTAGATACAGGGGATGAAAAACTGTTTTTT.

V gene TRBV24-1 combines with J gene TRBJ2-1, with 8 nucleotides matching TRBD2. Germline trimming cut 3 bases from V and 5 bases from J; bases unmatched to any gene: 5. Germline V gene data show CDR1 as KGHDR and CDR2 as SFDVKD. This CDR3 has 15 amino acids. The CDR3 protein is CATSDPRTSHNEQFF. CDR3 sequence (DNA): TGTGCCACCAGTGATCCGCGGACTAGCCACAATGAGCAGTTCTTC.

CDR3 loop: CASSSGTSGSNTGELFF. The CDR3 DNA reads as TGTGCCAGCTCATCCGGGACTAGCGGGTCGAACACCGGGGAGCTGTTTTTT. The J gene is TRBJ2-2, the V gene TRBV18; 12 bases are shared with TRBD2. J lost 0 bases, V lost 5 bases, and 4 bases had no gene match. The V gene's germline CDR1 is KGHSH and CDR2 LQKENI. This CDR3 spans 17 amino acids.

The rearrangement joins TRBV30 to TRBJ1-2; the D gene is possibly TRBD1 (5 bases). Trimming removed 0 bases at V and 8 bases at J, with 13 bases between. The CDR3 is 13 amino acids. Germline CDR1 is GTSNPN and CDR2 is SVGIG (reference sequence). CDR3 protein: CAWSVRTIGGYTF. DNA of the CDR3: TGTGCCTGGAGTGTACGGACAATTGGAGGCTACACCTTC.

The chain employs TRBV5-1 and TRBJ2-5; D possibly corresponds to TRBD1 (6 bases). The germline V gene encodes CDR1 SGHRS and CDR2 YFSETQ. The CDR3 is made up of 15 amino acids. The V end was cut by 0 bases, the J end by 9 bases, with 18 bases between. The CDR3 coding sequence is TGCGCCAGCAGCTTGGAGGCTAGGGGGTCCGGCTCCCAGTACTTC. Its translation is CASSLEARGSGSQYF.

V usage is TRBV30 and J usage is TRBJ1-5; D call uncertain. V was clipped by 5 bases and J by 6 bases, with 14 bases between them. Germline V lookup: CDR1 GTSNPN, CDR2 SVGIG (reference sequence). CDR3 length: 13 residues. This chain's CDR3 is CAWGREVRQPQHF. The DNA of the CDR3 is TGTGCCTGGGGGCGGGAGGTTCGTCAGCCCCAGCATTTT.

The chain employs TRBV28 and TRBJ2-7, with 11 bases fitting TRBD2. With V trimmed by 7 bases and J by 4 bases, 12 bases remained unmatched. In germline, CDR1 is MDHEN, CDR2 SYDVKM. This CDR3 spans 16 amino acids. CDR3 in amino acids: CASTRTSGSLKYEQYF. DNA for the CDR3: TGTGCCAGCACACGAACTAGCGGGAGTTTAAAGTACGAGCAGTACTTC. The full variable domain, rest sourced from reference TRBV28 and TRBJ2-7, is DVKVTQSSRYLVKRTGEKVFLECVQDMDHENMFWYRQDPGLGLRLIYFSYDVKMKEKGDIPEGYSVSREKKERFSLILESASTNQTSMYLCASTRTSGSLKYEQYFGPGTRLTVT.